These 7 T cell receptor beta chains were all obtained from the same sample, sequenced in a study of T cell changes during pregnancy in multiple sclerosis (dated by TCRdb to the late 2010s). The library relied on the immunoSEQ multiplex PCR assay. The clones in this table, taken by TCRdb from immuneACCESS, are in-frame only. Not every clone is retained; where verified, under half of the shortfall comes from an unresolved V gene, and the cause of the rest is unknown. The sample has 70,000 to 75,000 clones on record, about 92% of them singletons. The ten top clones hold 2% to 2.5% of the sample. The sequencing here drew on peripheral blood, taken in the second trimester of pregnancy. These receptors were collected from a female donor in good health, enrolled as a control in a pregnancy study.

The chain joins TRBV11-3 to TRBJ2-3; weak D call: TRBD1 (7 bases). This CDR3 region has 12 residues. Between the trimmed V and J ends, which lost 4 bases and 6 bases, there was a span of 8 bases. Germline lookup yields CDR1 SGHNT and CDR2 YENEEA. CDR3 in amino acids: CASSSGGDTQYF. As DNA, the CDR3 is TGTGCCAGCAGCTCAGGGGGGGATACGCAGTATTTT.

The chain employs TRBV7-2 and TRBJ1-2; D not resolved. The CDR3 runs to 14 residues. CDR1 and CDR2 (germline): SGHTA, FQGNSA. The V end was cut by 4 bases, the J end by 0 bases, with 9 bases between. CDR3: CASSSYRANYGYTF. The DNA for the CDR3 is TGTGCCAGCAGCTCTTACAGAGCTAACTATGGCTACACCTTC. Combining the CDR3 with reference TRBV7-2 and TRBJ1-2 gives the whole variable domain GAGVSQSPSNKVTEKGKDVELRCDPISGHTALYWYRQSLGQGLEFLIYFQGNSAPDKSGLPSDRFSAERTGGSVSTLTIQRTQQEDSAVYLCASSSYRANYGYTFGSGTRLTVV.

Comment on this clone: One end of the junction is discordant with germline, which a read error may explain. The chain has TRBV7-7 and TRBJ2-1; TRBD1 matches 7 bases. The CDR3 consists of 13 residues. Germline CDR1 and CDR2: SSHAT and FNYEAQ (reference sequence). The CDR3 sequence: CASSFDRDNEQFF. The CDR3 coding sequence is TGTGCTAGCAGCTTTGACAGGGACAATGAGCAGTTCTTC.

This rearrangement joins TRBV5-6 to TRBJ2-7, with D perhaps TRBD2 (6 bases). CDR3 length equals 14 residues. V lost 4 bases to trimming and J lost 2 bases, with 13 bases between them. Germline assignment: CDR1 SGHDT and CDR2 YYEEEE. The CDR3 DNA is TGTGCCAGCAGCATTAGCGGAACCCCCTACGAGCAGTACTTC. Its protein is CASSISGTPYEQYF. Supplemented by reference TRBV5-6 and TRBJ2-7, the full variable domain reads DAGVTQSPTHLIKTRGQQVTLRCSPKSGHDTVSWYQQALGQGPQFIFQYYEEEERQRGNFPDRFSGHQFPNYSSELNVNALLLGDSALYLCASSISGTPYEQYFGPGTRLTVT.

This sequence joins TRBV10-3 and TRBJ2-5; the D gene is possibly TRBD1 (6 bases). From germline, CDR1 is ENHRY and CDR2 SYGVKD. The CDR3 consists of 12 residues. Deletions cut 5 bases from V and 2 bases from J, with 6 bases between. CDR3 residues: CAISQGQETQYF. The CDR3 DNA reads as TGTGCCATCAGTCAGGGGCAAGAGACCCAGTACTTC.

CDR3 DNA sequence: TGCGCCAGCAGCCAAGTCCGAAGACAAAGGGGAGGAGAGACCCAGTACTTC. This encodes CASSQVRRQRGGETQYF. The chain employs TRBV4-1 and TRBJ2-5; tentative D call: TRBD2 (6 bases). This CDR3 has 17 residues. From germline, CDR1 is MGHRA and CDR2 YSYEKL. Deletions cut 1 base from V and 4 bases from J, with 19 bases between.

The sample holds many counts of this clone. The V call is TRBV27, the J call TRBJ1-1, with TRBD1 matching over 9 bases. Germline V gene data show CDR1 as MNHEY and CDR2 as SMNVEV (reference sequence). The CDR3 covers 12 residues. With V trimmed by 6 bases and J by 4 bases, 0 bases remained unmatched. The CDR3 is CASRTGGTEAFF. In DNA form, the CDR3 reads TGTGCCAGCAGGACAGGGGGCACTGAAGCTTTCTTT.